A selection of T cell receptor beta chains follows, all from one sample in a study of T cells after yellow fever vaccination. TCRdb reanalysed the 5' RACE reads using MiXCR and keeps one entry per CDR3 protein. The sample carries some 54,000 distinct CDR3 sequences, less than 8.5% recorded once. The sequenced sample was CD8+ T cells not binding an NS4B(214-222) dextramer, sorted from PBMCs, obtained about 41 days after the first yellow fever vaccination. These receptor sequences come from a young man who received the YFV17D yellow fever vaccine. CDR3s include the opening cysteine and the closing phenylalanine or tryptophan. A D gene is named only where the DNA matches it firmly. Clone size is shown for a subset of rows, as once, few, many or a class of expanded clone.

j_call d_call cdr3_length clone_size v_call cdr3_nt cdr3_aa
TRBJ2-7 TRBD1 13 many TRBV20-1 TGCAGTGCGACCGGGACAGAGACCTACGAGCAGTACTTC CSATGTETYEQYF
TRBJ2-7 TRBD1 16 - TRBV5-1 TGCGCCAGCAGCTTTACTCGGACAGGGGGTTTTTACGAGCAGTACTTC CASSFTRTGGFYEQYF
TRBJ2-3 - 13 few TRBV7-9 TGTGCCAGCAGCTTATGGGACACAGATACGCAGTATTTT CASSLWDTDTQYF
TRBJ2-7 TRBD1 15 - TRBV7-6 TGTGCCAGCAGCCGTACAGGGGGCAGACCCTACGAGCAGTACTTC CASSRTGGRPYEQYF
TRBJ1-1 TRBD1 16 few TRBV5-1 TGCGCCAGCAGCTTTCCGGGACAGGGTGGGAACACTGAAGCTTTCTTT CASSFPGQGGNTEAFF
TRBJ2-7 - 13 - TRBV4-1 TGCGCCAGCAGCCAAGTAATCAACTACGAGCAGTACTTC CASSQVINYEQYF
TRBJ1-1 - 13 many TRBV7-2 TGTGCCAGCAGCCCTGGGCCTTCCCAGGGAGCTTTCTTT CASSPGPSQGAFF
TRBJ2-1 - 18 many TRBV24-1 TGTGCCACCAGTGACCATCCGTTGGCCAGTAGCTCCTACAATGAGCAGTTCTTC CATSDHPLASSSYNEQFF
TRBJ2-7 - 11 many TRBV18 TGTGCCAGCTCATCTGATTACGAGCAGTACTTC CASSSDYEQYF
TRBJ2-6 - 17 - TRBV29-1 TGCAGCGTTGAAGAGCCACCCAGGGTTTCTGGGGCCAACGTCCTGACTTTC CSVEEPPRVSGANVLTF
TRBJ1-1 - 14 few TRBV5-1 TGCGCCAGCAGTTCTCTTGGGGGGAACACTGAAGCTTTCTTT CASSSLGGNTEAFF
TRBJ2-3 TRBD2 16 - TRBV2 TGTGCCAGCAGTGAAGCGCTAGCGGGGGTCTGGGATACGCAGTATTTT CASSEALAGVWDTQYF
TRBJ2-1 TRBD1 15 many TRBV12-3/TRBV12-4 TGTGCCAGCAGTTCAACAGGGGGTAAGATGAATGAGCAGTTCTTC CASSSTGGKMNEQFF
TRBJ1-6 - 19 few TRBV3-1 TGTGCCAGCAGCCAAGATTCGGTTGGGATAGGGGCCTACAATTCACCCCTCCACTTT CASSQDSVGIGAYNSPLHF
TRBJ1-6 TRBD1 12 many TRBV5-4 TGTGCCAGGGGACAGGGTAATTCACCCCTCCACTTT CARGQGNSPLHF
TRBJ1-6 - 15 few TRBV6-1 TGTGCCAGCAGTGAGCTGGGGAGGGTTGGATCACCCCTCCACTTT CASSELGRVGSPLHF
TRBJ2-7 TRBD1 14 - TRBV10-3 TGTGCCATCAGGCTAGACAGGGATGGCTACGAGCAGTACTTC CAIRLDRDGYEQYF
TRBJ1-5 TRBD1 16 few TRBV19 TGTGCCAGTAGTCCCAGGGGGCAGGGCGGCAATCAGCCCCAGCATTTT CASSPRGQGGNQPQHF
TRBJ2-1 - 10 few TRBV7-2 TGTGCCAGCAGGGGCCCGGAGCAGTTCTTC CASRGPEQFF
TRBJ2-5 - 11 many TRBV19 TGTGCCAGTAGAGGTCGAGAGACCCAGTACTTC CASRGRETQYF
TRBJ1-2 TRBD1 13 - TRBV12-3/TRBV12-4 TGTGCCAGTTCCGGGACAGGGGGCTCTGGCTACACCTTC CASSGTGGSGYTF
TRBJ1-3 - 15 - TRBV4-2 TGTGCCAGCAGCCAGCGGCAGGGAGATGGAAACACCATATATTTT CASSQRQGDGNTIYF
TRBJ1-5 TRBD1 15 many TRBV6-5 TGTGCCAGTCGACAGGGGGCGAGGAGCAATCAGCCCCAGCATTTT CASRQGARSNQPQHF
TRBJ2-1 TRBD1 15 - TRBV7-9 TGTGCCAGCAGCTCGGACAGGGGCGGATTCAATGAGCAGTTCTTC CASSSDRGGFNEQFF
TRBJ1-5 - 14 - TRBV19 TGTGCCAGTAGTCCACGACTCCCTTATCAGCCCCAGCATTTT CASSPRLPYQPQHF
TRBJ2-3 - 14 - TRBV10-3 TGTGCCATCGGAGGCCGGGGTAGGACAGATACGCAGTATTTT CAIGGRGRTDTQYF
TRBJ2-4 - 15 - TRBV15 TGTGCCACCAGCAGTGGACAGACGTCTCGCGACATTCAGTACTTC CATSSGQTSRDIQYF
TRBJ2-1 TRBD2 15 few TRBV20-1 TGCAGTGCTAGAGACGCAGCGGGGGCCTACAATGAGCAGTTCTTC CSARDAAGAYNEQFF
TRBJ2-5 - 12 - TRBV12-3/TRBV12-4 TGTGCCAGCAGTGAGGGTAGGGAGACCCAGTACTTC CASSEGRETQYF
TRBJ2-5 - 10 few TRBV25-1 TGTGCCAGCGGTCACAGGCCCCAGTACTTC CASGHRPQYF
TRBJ2-7 - 18 few TRBV4-3 TGCGCCAGCAGCCAAGAATACTCCCTAGGTAGCGTTCTGTACGAGCAGTACTTC CASSQEYSLGSVLYEQYF